This TCR beta chain was captured in a study of blood T cell repertoires in COVID-19. About the research overall: The origin of the acute and convalescent COVID-19 samples was the United States, Italy and Spain. From T cells, B-cell-depleted T cells, or PBMCs came the material, which was cDNA or gDNA.

Measured with immunoSEQ multiplex PCR; TCRdb has only the in-frame clones, and not every one. The sample consists of around 150,000 clones, 70% to 85% of them appearing once. Sequencing was performed on peripheral blood. This sequence originates from an elderly woman with acute or convalescent COVID-19.

Here the CDR3 DNA reads TGTGCCAGTAGTATCGGACAGGGGGGGGCCGAAAAACTGTTTTTT. Its protein is CASSIGQGGAEKLFF. The chain couples TRBV19 to TRBJ1-4; 10 nucleotides agree with TRBD1. Germline values: CDR1 LNHDA, CDR2 SQIVND (reference sequence). The J segment lost 8 bases and the V segment lost 3 bases, leaving 6 bases of the junction unmatched. The CDR3 totals 15 residues.